This T cell receptor (beta chain) appears in the sequencing data of a study of OX40 agonist ivuxolimab in advanced cancers. Germline lookup yields CDR1 SGHRS and CDR2 YFSETQ. Trimming took 0 bases from V and 5 from J; bases not matched to a gene: 5. This CDR3 has 15 residues. Using immunoSEQ multiplex PCR, the repertoire was profiled, and TCRdb retains in-frame clones only, with some absent. The data hold some 74,000 clones, with roughly four fifths observed a single time. This rearrangement joins TRBV5-1 to TRBJ2-1, with TRBD2 identical over 7 bases. The TCR originated in an adult with an advanced solid tumor such as melanoma, head and neck, liver or kidney cancer. The source material was CD4+ or CD8+ T cells sorted from blood, sampled in a trial of the OX40 agonist ivuxolimab. The CDR3 nucleotides are TGCGCCAGCAGCTTGGTGGCTAGCGGAGACAATGAGCAGTTCTTC. Amino acids: CASSLVASGDNEQFF.